This TCR beta chain was captured by sequencing in a study of T cells in narcolepsy (dated by TCRdb to between 2017 and 2018). Background on the whole study: Healthy control donors were enrolled in the study alongside patients who had narcolepsy type 1 or type 2 (NT1, NT2). The study sought autoreactive T cells targeting hypocretin neuron self-antigens (hypocretin, TRIB2) in narcolepsy patients, using TCR Vbeta sequencing to track clonotypes in blood and CSF.

Trimming at the junction amounts to 5 bases on V and 7 bases on J, and the germline ends lie 12 bases apart. Per the germline V gene, LGHNT is the CDR1 and FRNRAP is the CDR2. Reading from cysteine to phenylalanine, the CDR3 counts 14 amino acids. Of all the DNA, just the CDR3 is kept, 42 bases in frame from base 1. What the work shows at the level of the full study, not this receptor alone: No sequences matching autoreactive T cell clones were contained in some blood memory CD4+ repertoires from patients and controls. Autoreactive clonotypes were reported to be detected serially in the blood of the same patients and of different patients, but not in the blood of healthy controls. Numbers of sequenced blood memory CD4+ clonotypes were comparable, averaging around 40,000 in patients and roughly 35,000 in controls. Plots that compared CSF and blood CD4+ T cell clonotypes from the same patient highlighted HCRT-specific and TRIB2-specific autoreactive clonotypes.

Library preparation employed the immunoSEQ multiplex PCR assay. The clones in this table, taken by TCRdb from immuneACCESS, are in-frame only. Not every clone is retained; where verified, under half of the shortfall comes from an unresolved V gene, and the cause of the rest is unknown. The sample table contains fewer than 20,000 clones; only one count was recorded for less than 90% of them. The top ten clonotypes cover 30% to 40% of the sample. For TCR Vbeta sequencing, memory CD4+ T cells were sorted ex vivo from the peripheral blood of narcolepsy patients and healthy controls. For this clone: It has no known antigen specificity. No base quality information exists; no much larger clone differs at one position.

The sample comprised memory (CD45RA-) CD4+ T cells from blood. This sample's cell subset or site label indicates: memory T cells sorted ex vivo from peripheral blood. This receptor was taken from a human donor in good health. Recombination connected TRBV12-5 to TRBJ1-6, and TRBD1 may be the D gene, going by 5 matching bases. The nucleotide sequence is given as TGTGCTAGTGGTGGGCCGGGGGGGAATTCACCCCTCCACTTT. It is translated as CASGGPGGNSPLHF.